Each of the 2 T cell receptor beta chains below was sequenced from the same sample in a study of identical twins. TCRdb re-analysed the 5' RACE reads in MiXCR, keeping a single row per CDR3 protein. The sample gives around 670,000 distinct CDR3 sequences, around 6% of which show up once; 1.5% to 2% is in the top ten. Sequenced material: naive T cells sorted from blood. These receptors were obtained from a man younger than 35 in good health.

The V gene is TRBV7-2, the J gene TRBJ1-6; 7 bases fit TRBD1. Losses at the gene ends were 5 bases for V and 7 bases for J; bases not matched to a gene: 8. The CDR3 covers 15 residues. Per the germline V gene, CDR1 is SGHTA and CDR2 is FQGNSA. CDR3 protein: CASSPRDSRNSPLHF. As DNA, the CDR3 is TGTGCCAGCAGCCCCCGGGACAGTAGAAATTCACCCCTCCACTTT.

This chain joins TRBV3-1 and TRBJ1-5; D unresolved. The CDR3 totals 15 residues. CDR1 is LGHDT and CDR2 is YNNKEL in the germline V gene (reference sequence). Trimming removed 6 bases at V and 7 bases at J, with 19 bases between. CDR3 nucleotides: TGTGCCAGCAGTCCCTTTTCGGTCGGTGGACAGCCCCAGCATTTT. The encoded protein is CASSPFSVGGQPQHF.